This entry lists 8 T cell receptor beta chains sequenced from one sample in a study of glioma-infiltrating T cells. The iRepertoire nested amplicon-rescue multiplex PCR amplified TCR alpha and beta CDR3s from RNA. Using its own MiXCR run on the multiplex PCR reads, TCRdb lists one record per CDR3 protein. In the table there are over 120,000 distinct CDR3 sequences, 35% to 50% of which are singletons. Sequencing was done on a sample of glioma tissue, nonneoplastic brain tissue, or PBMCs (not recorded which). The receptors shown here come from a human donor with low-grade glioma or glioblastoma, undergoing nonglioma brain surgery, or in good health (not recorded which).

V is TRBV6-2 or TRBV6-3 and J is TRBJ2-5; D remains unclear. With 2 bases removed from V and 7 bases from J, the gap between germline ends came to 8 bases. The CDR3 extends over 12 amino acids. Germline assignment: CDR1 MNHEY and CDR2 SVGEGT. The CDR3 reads CASSYGSGTQYF. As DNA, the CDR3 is TGTGCCAGCAGTTACGGTTCGGGGACCCAGTACTTC.

The CDR3 bases are TGTGCCAGCAGTGACTTCCCCGGAGGGCTCCAGCATTTT. Translating it yields CASSDFPGGLQHF. The chain uses TRBV27 and TRBJ1-5, with D hard to call. The ends were cut back, 5 bases at V and 12 bases at J, with 17 bases in the middle. Germline CDR1 and CDR2: MNHEY and SMNVEV (reference sequence). The length of the CDR3 is 13 residues.

The CDR3 nucleotides read TGCAGTGCCACACGGGGCTCCGGAGATGCTCGGCCCCAGCATTTT. Its translation: CSATRGSGDARPQHF. The V and J genes are TRBV20-1 and TRBJ1-5, with D possibly TRBD1 on 5 matching bases. Deletions cut 6 bases from V and 9 bases from J, with 24 bases between. This CDR3 is 15 amino acids long. The V gene's germline CDR1 is DFQATT and CDR2 SNEGSKA (reference sequence).

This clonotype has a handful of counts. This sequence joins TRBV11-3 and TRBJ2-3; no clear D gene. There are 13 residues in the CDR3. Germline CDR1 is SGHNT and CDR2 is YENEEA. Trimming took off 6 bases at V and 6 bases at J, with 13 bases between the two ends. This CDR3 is CASSKQPGDTQYF. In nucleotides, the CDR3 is TGTGCCAGCAGTAAACAGCCTGGGGATACGCAGTATTTT.

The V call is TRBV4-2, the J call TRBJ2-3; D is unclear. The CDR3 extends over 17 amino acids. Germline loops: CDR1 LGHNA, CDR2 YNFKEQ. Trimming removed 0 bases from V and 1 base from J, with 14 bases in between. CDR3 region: CASSQDMAEPRTDTQYF. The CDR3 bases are TGTGCCAGCAGCCAAGATATGGCAGAACCGCGCACAGATACGCAGTATTTT.

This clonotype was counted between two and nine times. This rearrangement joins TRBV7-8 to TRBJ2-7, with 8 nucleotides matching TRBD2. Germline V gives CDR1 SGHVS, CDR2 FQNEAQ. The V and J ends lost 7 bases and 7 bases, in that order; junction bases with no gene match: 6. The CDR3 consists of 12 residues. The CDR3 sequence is CASTAGVEEQYF. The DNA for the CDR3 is TGTGCCAGCACAGCGGGAGTGGAAGAGCAGTACTTC.

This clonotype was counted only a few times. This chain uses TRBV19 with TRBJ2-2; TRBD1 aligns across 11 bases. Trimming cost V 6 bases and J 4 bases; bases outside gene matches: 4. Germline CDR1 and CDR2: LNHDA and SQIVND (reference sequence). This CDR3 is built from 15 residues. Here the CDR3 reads CASRDRGRGTGELFF. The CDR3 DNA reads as TGTGCCAGTAGGGACAGGGGGCGCGGCACCGGGGAGCTGTTTTTT.

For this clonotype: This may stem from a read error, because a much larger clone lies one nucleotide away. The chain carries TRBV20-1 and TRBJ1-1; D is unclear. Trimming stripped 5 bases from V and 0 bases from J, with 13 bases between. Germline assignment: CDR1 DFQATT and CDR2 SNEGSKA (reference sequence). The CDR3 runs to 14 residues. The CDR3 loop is CSALTVALNTEAFF. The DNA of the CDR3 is TGCAGTGCTCTTACGGTGGCCCTGAACACTGAAGCTTTCTTT.